Each of the 32 T cell receptor beta chains below was sequenced from the same sample in a study of T cells after yellow fever vaccination. Via MiXCR, TCRdb re-called the 5' RACE reads, giving one row per CDR3 protein. The sample has 120,000 or so distinct CDR3 sequences, about 8.8% seen once. The sample consisted of CD8+ T cells sorted from PBMCs, taken on the day of the yellow fever booster vaccination. The receptor source for this set is a man aged 18 to 29 who received the YFV17D yellow fever vaccine.

This clonotype was picked up a small number of times. The V call is TRBV12-3 or TRBV12-4, the J call TRBJ2-2; the D is unclear. This CDR3 is 15 amino acids long. V lost 10 bases and J 0 bases, leaving 15 bases between the germline ends. CDR3: CATTRGRANTGELFF. In nucleotides, the CDR3 is TGTGCCACCACAAGAGGACGGGCGAACACCGGGGAGCTGTTTTTT.

This clonotype was seen only a few times. This chain uses TRBV5-6 with TRBJ2-5; TRBD2 matches at 7 bases. V lost 3 bases, J lost 5 bases, and 4 bases stayed unmatched. The CDR3 spans 13 residues. Looked up from germline, CDR1 is SGHDT and CDR2 is YYEEEE. The CDR3 region is CASSWEGLETQYF. The CDR3 region has the DNA TGTGCCAGCAGCTGGGAGGGTTTGGAGACCCAGTACTTC. The variable domain in full, with the rest retrieved from reference TRBV5-6 and TRBJ2-5, is DAGVTQSPTHLIKTRGQQVTLRCSPKSGHDTVSWYQQALGQGPQFIFQYYEEEERQRGNFPDRFSGHQFPNYSSELNVNALLLGDSALYLCASSWEGLETQYFGPGTRLLVL.

This clonotype was seen more than once but under ten times. The chain uses TRBV20-1 and TRBJ2-1; D is possibly TRBD2 (5 bases). CDR3 length: 13 amino acids. The V end lost 1 base, the J end lost 6 bases, and 10 bases lay between the germline ends. In germline, CDR1 is DFQATT, CDR2 SNEGSKA (reference sequence). This chain's CDR3 is CSARAATTNEQFF. The CDR3 nucleotides are TGCAGTGCTAGAGCTGCGACTACCAATGAGCAGTTCTTC.

The chain couples TRBV5-1 to TRBJ2-7, with D perhaps TRBD2 (6 bases). This CDR3 is built from 14 residues. Germline CDR1 SGHRS, CDR2 YFSETQ. Between the trimmed V and J ends, which lost 1 base and 1 base, there was a span of 9 bases. The CDR3, as DNA: TGCGCCAGCAGCTTGACCGGGAGTTCCTACGAGCAGTACGTC. Its translation is CASSLTGSSYEQYV.

At least ten counts were recorded for this clonotype. This chain's CDR3 is CASSSGTAAQETQYF. The CDR3 nucleotides are TGCGCCAGCAGCTCCGGCACAGCGGCCCAAGAGACCCAGTACTTC. The V and J genes are TRBV4-1 and TRBJ2-5, with a possible D match to TRBD2 (5 bases). Trimming took off 5 bases at V and 1 base at J, with 14 bases between the two ends. The germline CDR1 and CDR2 sequences are MGHRA and YSYEKL. CDR3 length: 15 amino acids.

This clonotype appeared many times. The V gene is TRBV15, the J gene TRBJ2-1; D uncertain. The V gene's germline CDR1 is LNHNV and CDR2 YYDKDF (reference sequence). Trimming left V 1 base short and J 7 bases short, with 8 bases between. The CDR3 covers 13 residues. This chain's CDR3 is CATSRGDFNEQFF. CDR3 coding DNA: TGTGCCACCAGCAGAGGGGATTTTAATGAGCAGTTCTTC.

This clonotype was picked up a small number of times. The chain recombines TRBV19 with TRBJ2-3; D is uncertain. The CDR3 totals 15 residues. V was pared by 5 bases and J by 2 bases, with 14 bases between. CDR1 and CDR2 (germline): LNHDA, SQIVND (reference sequence). The CDR3 loop is CASSWVPAPTDTQYF. Written as DNA, the CDR3 is TGTGCCAGTAGTTGGGTCCCAGCTCCCACAGATACGCAGTATTTT.

This clonotype was counted a few times. The chain recombines TRBV4-2 with TRBJ2-1; 11 bases match TRBD2. CDR1 is LGHNA and CDR2 is YNFKEQ in the germline V gene. With 3 bases clipped from V and 0 bases from J, the junction kept 4 bases outside the gene matches. The length of the CDR3 is 17 residues. The CDR3 is CASSHLTSGGSYNEQFF. The CDR3 coding sequence is TGTGCCAGCAGCCACCTAACTAGCGGGGGCTCCTACAATGAGCAGTTCTTC.

This clonotype appeared a few times. The CDR3 reads CSVEDLHDSNIQYF. CDR3 nucleotide sequence: TGCAGCGTTGAAGATCTTCACGACTCCAACATTCAGTACTTC. This chain links TRBV29-1 with TRBJ2-4, with D unresolved. V was cut by 0 bases and J by 7 bases, with 13 bases left in between. This CDR3 is 14 amino acids long. Germline CDR1 SQVTM, CDR2 ANQGSEA.

V gene TRBV28 combines with J gene TRBJ2-1, with D tentatively TRBD1 or TRBD2 (5 bases each). The CDR3 extends over 15 amino acids. V was clipped by 6 bases and J by 4 bases, with 16 bases between them. Germline V gene lookup returns CDR1 MDHEN and CDR2 SYDVKM. The CDR3 sequence: CASSQWDASYNEQFF. The CDR3 coding sequence is TGTGCCAGCAGCCAGTGGGACGCGTCTTACAATGAGCAGTTCTTC.

The gene calls are TRBV10-1 and TRBJ1-1; unclear D gene. The CDR3 totals 14 residues. Trimming removed 4 bases at V and 2 bases at J, with 11 bases between. CDR1 is WNHNN, CDR2 SYGVQD, per germline (reference sequence). The CDR3 DNA sequence: TGCGCCAGCAGTGTCATGGACGGCAACACTGAAGCTTTCTTT. As protein: CASSVMDGNTEAFF.

This clonotype was found many times. A read error may produce the germline difference seen at one junction end. The genes are TRBV4-1 and TRBJ2-5; 10 positions agree with TRBD2. Germline assignment: CDR1 MGHRA and CDR2 YSYEKL. The CDR3 runs to 15 residues. The CDR3 bases are TGCGCCAGCCGCCATAGCGGGGGGTTCCAAGAGACCCAGTACTTC. It is translated as CASRHSGGFQETQYF.

This clonotype was seen only a few times. The CDR3: CASSHGLAGSHNEQFF. In nucleotides, the CDR3 is TGCGCCAGCAGCCACGGACTAGCGGGCTCGCACAATGAGCAGTTCTTC. This chain connects TRBV4-1 to TRBJ2-1, with TRBD2 identical over 11 bases. The ends lost 3 bases at V and 5 bases at J; junction bases unmatched: 6. Per the germline V gene, CDR1 is MGHRA and CDR2 is YSYEKL. The CDR3 length is 16 residues.

This clonotype occurred a few times. This sequence joins TRBV3-1 and TRBJ1-2; D is unclear. Per germline, CDR1 LGHDT and CDR2 YNNKEL (reference sequence). The ends were cut back, 3 bases at V and 6 bases at J, with 8 bases in the middle. This CDR3 has 12 amino acids. DNA of the CDR3: TGTGCCAGCAGCCAGCTTTTCAATGGCTACACCTTC. Encoded protein: CASSQLFNGYTF.

The DNA for the CDR3 is TGTGCCAGCAGTTCCTGGGACAGGGGGATGGACATTCAGTACTTC. Protein: CASSSWDRGMDIQYF. The chain couples TRBV12-3 or TRBV12-4 to TRBJ2-4, with 11 bases aligning to TRBD1. V gave up 4 bases and J gave up 8 bases; unmatched junction bases: 7. The CDR3 has 15 amino acids.

This chain uses TRBV19 with TRBJ1-5; TRBD1 might be the D (6 bases). CDR1 is LNHDA, CDR2 SQIVND, per germline (reference sequence). V was cut by 5 bases and J by 9 bases, with 11 bases left in between. This CDR3 has 12 amino acids. The CDR3 DNA reads TGTGCCAGTAGTGTCGGACAGACGCCCCAGCATTTT. Translated, it gives CASSVGQTPQHF.

V usage is TRBV12-3 or TRBV12-4 and J usage is TRBJ2-7; a weak D match, TRBD2 (7 bases). CDR3 length: 14 amino acids. V was trimmed by 3 bases and J by 4 bases, leaving 13 bases between them. The CDR3, as DNA: TGTGCCAGCAGTTTCGGGGGGCCCGTGTACGAGCAGTACTTC. Protein product: CASSFGGPVYEQYF.

This clonotype was detected a few times. The conserved final phenylalanine or tryptophan is absent from the CDR3, which likely points to a read error. The DNA is left out, because the CDR3 cannot be placed on it with certainty; the CDR3 is given as TCRdb lists it. The chain is built from TRBV23-1 and TRBJ1-6; the table's D call of TRBD1 was not tested on the DNA. TRBV23-1 is labeled an ORF, and its function is uncertain. The CDR3 adds up to 10 amino acids, both ends counted. The CDR3 here is CASRSRDGEG.

The table lists this clonotype with a few counts. The rearrangement uses TRBV4-1 and TRBJ2-3; weak D call: TRBD1 (5 bases). The ends were cut back, 5 bases at V and 5 bases at J, with 14 bases in the middle. The CDR3 covers 14 residues. Germline loops: CDR1 MGHRA, CDR2 YSYEKL. The CDR3 region is CASSDSSFLDTQYF. The DNA of the CDR3 is TGCGCCAGCAGCGACAGTTCCTTTCTAGATACGCAGTATTTT.

This chain joins TRBV7-9 and TRBJ2-2; no reliable D call. Germline V CDR1 and CDR2: SEHNR, FQNEAQ (reference sequence). CDR3 length equals 15 residues. V gave up 1 base and J gave up 3 bases, with 9 bases separating them. The CDR3 reads CASSLDGTHTGELFF. The CDR3 nucleotides are TGTGCCAGCAGCTTAGACGGCACGCACACCGGGGAGCTGTTTTTT.

This sequence joins TRBV4-1 and TRBJ1-2; D is undetermined. V was clipped by 0 bases and J by 7 bases, with 6 bases between them. Looked up from germline, CDR1 is MGHRA and CDR2 is YSYEKL. This CDR3 has 12 amino acids. The CDR3 region is CASSQDLGGYTF. CDR3 nucleotides: TGCGCCAGCAGCCAAGATCTAGGTGGCTACACCTTC.

The chain combines TRBV7-9 with TRBJ2-5; the D call may be TRBD1 or TRBD2 (5 bases each). The germline V and J ends were trimmed by 5 bases and 3 bases, with 19 bases remaining between them. The CDR3 covers 16 residues. Germline V gene lookup returns CDR1 SEHNR and CDR2 FQNEAQ (reference sequence). The CDR3 reads CASSRGGHIREETQYF. The DNA for the CDR3 is TGTGCCAGCAGCCGAGGAGGACACATCCGGGAAGAGACCCAGTACTTC.

CDR3 sequence reads: CASSEWDRTNQPQHF. The CDR3 DNA sequence: TGTGCCAGCAGTGAGTGGGACAGAACCAATCAGCCCCAGCATTTT. This sequence joins TRBV2 and TRBJ1-5; 7 bases align to TRBD1. From germline, CDR1 is SNHLY and CDR2 FYNNEI. V lost 3 bases, J lost 3 bases, and 5 bases stayed unmatched. This CDR3 region has 15 residues.

Ten or more counts support this clonotype. In DNA form, the CDR3 reads TGTGCCAGCCCTCAAGCAGGACAGGGGGCATACGAGCAGTACTTC. Translating gives CASPQAGQGAYEQYF. The J gene is TRBJ2-7, the V gene TRBV12-3 or TRBV12-4; 11 positions match TRBD1. The CDR3 length is 15 residues. V trimming: 8 bases; J trimming: 4 bases; junction bases outside the gene matches: 10.

This clonotype was recorded at least ten times. V gene TRBV4-2 combines with J gene TRBJ2-7; 7 bases match TRBD2. Germline CDR1 LGHNA, CDR2 YNFKEQ. This CDR3 region has 16 residues. With V trimmed by 1 base and J by 7 bases, 13 bases remained unmatched. The CDR3, as DNA: TGTGCCAGCAGCCAAGTGTTCAGCGGGGCTCGTTGGGAGCAGTACTTC. Its translation is CASSQVFSGARWEQYF.

This clonotype was detected a few times. For the CDR3, the DNA is TGTGCCAGCAGTGAGTCATGGGATGAGCAGTTCTTC. Encoded protein: CASSESWDEQFF. This chain links TRBV2 with TRBJ2-1; D gene uncertain. The CDR3 length is 12 residues. V was trimmed by 3 bases and J by 8 bases, leaving 8 bases between them. Looked up from germline, CDR1 is SNHLY and CDR2 is FYNNEI.

The table lists this clonotype with a few counts. V gene TRBV6-5 combines with J gene TRBJ1-2; 9 bases are a match to TRBD1. The V and J ends lost 5 bases and 8 bases, in that order; junction bases with no gene match: 18. The CDR3 is 17 residues long. Germline CDR1 and CDR2: MNHEY and SVGAGI. This chain's CDR3 is CASSNSGTGMITPGYTF. In DNA form, the CDR3 reads TGTGCCAGCAGTAATTCCGGGACAGGGATGATTACGCCCGGCTACACCTTC.

This clonotype showed up just a few times. CDR3 sequence (DNA): TGCGCCAGCAGTTCTTGGGGCTTGGACACCGGGGAGCTGTTTTTT. Residues: CASSSWGLDTGELFF. This chain uses TRBV4-3 with TRBJ2-2; D possibly corresponds to TRBD1 (5 bases). Germline-derived CDR1 and CDR2 are LGHNA and YSLEER. Deletions cut 6 bases from V and 3 bases from J, with 14 bases between. The CDR3 extends over 15 amino acids.

This clonotype turned up a few times. The gene calls are TRBV7-2 and TRBJ2-1; a possible D gene is TRBD1 (6 bases). Trimming removed 3 bases from V and 7 bases from J, with 10 bases in between. The CDR3 consists of 13 residues. Germline loops: CDR1 SGHTA, CDR2 FQGNSA. As DNA, the CDR3 is TGTGCCAGCAGCTTGGGGGCGCGGAATGAGCAGTTCTTC. Translation: CASSLGARNEQFF.

This clonotype came up many times. The chain recombines TRBV25-1 with TRBJ1-1; D gene unclear. Germline V gives CDR1 MGHDK, CDR2 SYGVNS. V was clipped by 3 bases and J by 0 bases, with 14 bases between them. The CDR3 runs 16 residues. CDR3 region: CASSDLSTGMNTEAFF. In nucleotides, the CDR3 is TGTGCCAGCAGTGACCTCTCGACGGGCATGAACACTGAAGCTTTCTTT.

V and J are TRBV4-1 and TRBJ2-2; TRBD1 aligns across 8 bases. Germline loops: CDR1 MGHRA, CDR2 YSYEKL. V trimming: 3 bases; J trimming: 1 base; junction bases outside the gene matches: 4. The length of the CDR3 is 16 residues. CDR3: CASSHQGQVNTGELFF. The CDR3 DNA sequence: TGCGCCAGCAGCCACCAGGGACAGGTGAACACCGGGGAGCTGTTTTTT.

This clonotype appeared a few times. The chain recombines TRBV12-3 or TRBV12-4 with TRBJ2-5; D gene unclear. V was trimmed by 3 bases and J by 7 bases, leaving 15 bases between them. The CDR3 spans 14 residues. The CDR3 sequence: CASSFDPTPGTQYF. The CDR3 DNA reads TGTGCCAGCAGTTTCGACCCTACCCCAGGGACCCAGTACTTC.